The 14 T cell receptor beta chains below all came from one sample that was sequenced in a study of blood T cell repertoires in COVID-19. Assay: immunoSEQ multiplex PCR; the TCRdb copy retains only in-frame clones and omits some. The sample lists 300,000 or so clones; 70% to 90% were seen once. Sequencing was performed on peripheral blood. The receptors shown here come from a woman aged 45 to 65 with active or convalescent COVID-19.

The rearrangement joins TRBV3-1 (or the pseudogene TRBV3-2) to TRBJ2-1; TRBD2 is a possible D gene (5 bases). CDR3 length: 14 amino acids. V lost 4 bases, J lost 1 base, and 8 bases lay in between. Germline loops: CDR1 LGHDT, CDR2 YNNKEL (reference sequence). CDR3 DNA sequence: TGTGCCAGCAGCCTAGGCGGGTCCTACAATGAGCAGTTCTTC. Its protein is CASSLGGSYNEQFF.

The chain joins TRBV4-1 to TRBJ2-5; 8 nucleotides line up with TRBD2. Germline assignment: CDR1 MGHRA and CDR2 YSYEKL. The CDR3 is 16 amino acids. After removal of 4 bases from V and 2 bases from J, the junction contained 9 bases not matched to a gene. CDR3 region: CASSPIFSGVQETQYF. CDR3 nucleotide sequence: TGCGCCAGCAGCCCTATCTTTAGCGGGGTACAAGAGACCCAGTACTTC.

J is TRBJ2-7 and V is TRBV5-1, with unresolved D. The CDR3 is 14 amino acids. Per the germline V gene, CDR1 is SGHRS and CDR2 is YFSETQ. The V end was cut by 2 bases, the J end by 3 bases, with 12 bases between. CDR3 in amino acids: CASSFLTGNYEQYF. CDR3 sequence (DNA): TGCGCCAGCAGCTTTTTGACTGGTAACTACGAGCAGTACTTC. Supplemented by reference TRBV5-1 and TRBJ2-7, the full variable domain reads KAGVTQTPRYLIKTRGQQVTLSCSPISGHRSVSWYQQTPGQGLQFLFEYFSETQRNKGNFPGRFSGRQFSNSRSEMNVSTLELGDSALYLCASSFLTGNYEQYFGPGTRLTVT.

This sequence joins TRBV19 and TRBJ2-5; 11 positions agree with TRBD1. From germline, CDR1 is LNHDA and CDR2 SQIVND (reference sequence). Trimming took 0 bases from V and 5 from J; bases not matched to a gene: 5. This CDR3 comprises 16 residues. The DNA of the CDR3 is TGTGCCAGTAGTATAGACGGGACAGGGGGTATGGAGACCCAGTACTTC. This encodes CASSIDGTGGMETQYF.

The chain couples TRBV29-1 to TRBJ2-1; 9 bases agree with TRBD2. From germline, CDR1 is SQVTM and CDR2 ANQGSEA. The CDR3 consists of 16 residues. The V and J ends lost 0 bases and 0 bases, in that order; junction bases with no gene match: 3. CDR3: CSVEEGSGSSYNEQFF. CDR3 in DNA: TGCAGCGTTGAAGAAGGTAGCGGGAGCTCCTACAATGAGCAGTTCTTC.

The CDR3 DNA is TGCGCCAGCAGCCCGGCTTGGCTAGCGGGAGTAAATGAGCAGTTCTTC. Translation gives CASSPAWLAGVNEQFF. The rearrangement links TRBV5-1 to TRBJ2-1, with TRBD2 matching 10 bases. This CDR3 is built from 16 residues. Germline lookup yields CDR1 SGHRS and CDR2 YFSETQ. Trimming at V came to 4 bases and at J to 7 bases, leaving 11 bases not matched to a gene. The whole variable domain, filled in from reference TRBV5-1 and TRBJ2-1, reads KAGVTQTPRYLIKTRGQQVTLSCSPISGHRSVSWYQQTPGQGLQFLFEYFSETQRNKGNFPGRFSGRQFSNSRSEMNVSTLELGDSALYLCASSPAWLAGVNEQFFGPGTRLTVL.

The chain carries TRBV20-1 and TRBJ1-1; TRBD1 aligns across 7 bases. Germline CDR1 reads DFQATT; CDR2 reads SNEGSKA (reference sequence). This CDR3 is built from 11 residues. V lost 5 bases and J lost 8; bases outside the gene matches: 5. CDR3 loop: CSAGAQGEAFF. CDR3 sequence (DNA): TGCAGTGCTGGAGCACAGGGGGAAGCTTTCTTT.

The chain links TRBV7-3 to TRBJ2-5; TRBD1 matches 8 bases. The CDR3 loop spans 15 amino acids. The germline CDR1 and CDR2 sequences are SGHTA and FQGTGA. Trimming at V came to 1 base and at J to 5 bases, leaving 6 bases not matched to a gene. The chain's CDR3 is CASSLNAGGGETQYF. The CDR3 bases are TGTGCCAGCAGCTTAAACGCAGGGGGCGGGGAGACCCAGTACTTC. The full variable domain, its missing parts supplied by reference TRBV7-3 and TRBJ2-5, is GAGVSQTPSNKVTEKGKYVELRCDPISGHTALYWYRQSLGQGPEFLIYFQGTGAADDSGLPNDRFFAVRPEGSVSTLKIQRTERGDSAVYLCASSLNAGGGETQYFGPGTRLLVL.

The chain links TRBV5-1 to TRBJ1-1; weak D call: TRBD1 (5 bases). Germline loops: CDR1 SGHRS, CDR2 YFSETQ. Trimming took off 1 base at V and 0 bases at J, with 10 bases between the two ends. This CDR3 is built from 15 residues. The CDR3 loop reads CASSLTTVMNTEAFF. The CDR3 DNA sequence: TGCGCCAGCAGCTTGACGACAGTTATGAACACTGAAGCTTTCTTT.

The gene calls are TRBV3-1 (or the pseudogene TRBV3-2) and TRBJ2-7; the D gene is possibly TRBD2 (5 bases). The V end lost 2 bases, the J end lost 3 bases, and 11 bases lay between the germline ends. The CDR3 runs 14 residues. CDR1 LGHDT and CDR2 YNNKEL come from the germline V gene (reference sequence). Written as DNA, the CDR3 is TGTGCCAGCAGCCAATGTCTAGCTCTCTACGAGCAGTACTTC. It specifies CASSQCLALYEQYF.

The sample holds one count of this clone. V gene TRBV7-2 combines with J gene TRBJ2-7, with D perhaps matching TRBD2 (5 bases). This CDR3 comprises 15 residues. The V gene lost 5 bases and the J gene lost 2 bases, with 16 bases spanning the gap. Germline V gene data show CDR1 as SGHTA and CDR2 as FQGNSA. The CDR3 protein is CASSDRRGSTYEQYF. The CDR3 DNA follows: TGTGCCAGCAGCGACCGCCGGGGATCAACCTACGAGCAGTACTTC.

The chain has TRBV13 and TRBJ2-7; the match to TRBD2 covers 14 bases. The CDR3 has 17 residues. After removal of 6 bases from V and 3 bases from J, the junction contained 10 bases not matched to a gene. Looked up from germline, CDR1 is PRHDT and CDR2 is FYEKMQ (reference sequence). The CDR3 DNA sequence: TGTGCCAGCAGTCAGGGACTAGCGGGAGTAGAAGGCTACGAGCAGTACTTC. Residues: CASSQGLAGVEGYEQYF.

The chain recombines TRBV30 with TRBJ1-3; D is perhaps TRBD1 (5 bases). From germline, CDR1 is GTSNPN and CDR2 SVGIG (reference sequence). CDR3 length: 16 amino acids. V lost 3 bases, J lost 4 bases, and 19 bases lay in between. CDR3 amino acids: CAWSSSGRVTGNTIYF. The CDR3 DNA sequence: TGTGCCTGGAGCTCCTCGGGCAGGGTAACGGGAAACACCATATATTTT.

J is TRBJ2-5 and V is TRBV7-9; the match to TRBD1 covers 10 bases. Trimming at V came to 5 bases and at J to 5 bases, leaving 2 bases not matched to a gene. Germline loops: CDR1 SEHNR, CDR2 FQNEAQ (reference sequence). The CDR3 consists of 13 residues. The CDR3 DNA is TGTGCCAGCAGCGGACAGGGGGGTGAGACCCAGTACTTC. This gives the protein CASSGQGGETQYF.